The 4 T cell receptor beta chains below all came from one sample that was sequenced in a study of shared clonotypes between healthy human individuals. CD45RO-negative, CCR7-positively selected cells formed the naive CD8 fraction, excluding terminally differentiated effector memory CD45RA+ cells. The data were produced by immunoSEQ multiplex PCR, yet TCRdb's version contains in-frame clones alone and is incomplete. The sample has approximately 2,200,000 clones; under 95% are singletons. Sequenced sample: naive CD8+ T cells from PBMCs. Source of these receptors: a man aged 18 to 30 in good health. Some clones in this sample may be carry-over from other donors' samples.

The chain employs TRBV13 and TRBJ2-7, with D possibly being TRBD1 (5 bases). The CDR3 has 12 amino acids. Germline-derived CDR1 and CDR2 are PRHDT and FYEKMQ (reference sequence). Trimming removed 3 bases at V and 4 bases at J, with 7 bases between. The CDR3 sequence is CASSFQGYEQYF. The CDR3, as DNA: TGTGCCAGCAGCTTTCAGGGTTACGAGCAGTACTTC.

The chain has TRBV7-3 and TRBJ2-7; the D gene is possibly TRBD1 (5 bases). The CDR3 covers 15 residues. V was trimmed by 1 base and J by 6 bases, leaving 16 bases between them. Germline V gene sequence: CDR1 SGHTA, CDR2 FQGTGA. CDR3 sequence: CASSLIYGLQGEQYF. DNA for the CDR3: TGTGCCAGCAGCTTAATTTATGGCCTCCAGGGCGAGCAGTACTTC.

CDR3 sequence reads: CASSLSGTGVEQFF. The CDR3 nucleotides read TGTGCCAGCAGTTTATCAGGGACAGGGGTTGAGCAGTTCTTC. The chain combines TRBV27 with TRBJ2-1, with 10 bases identical to TRBD1. The CDR3 totals 14 residues. V gave up 0 bases and J gave up 9 bases; unmatched junction bases: 2. Germline CDR1 and CDR2: MNHEY and SMNVEV (reference sequence).

V usage is TRBV27 and J usage is TRBJ2-1; 7 bases line up with TRBD2. The CDR3 runs to 17 residues. CDR1 and CDR2 (germline): MNHEY, SMNVEV (reference sequence). J was trimmed by 0 bases and V by 6 bases; bases with no gene match: 11. The CDR3 is CASSTLQAGLSYNEQFF. CDR3 nucleotide sequence: TGTGCCAGCAGCACCCTCCAAGCGGGACTCTCCTACAATGAGCAGTTCTTC.